This TCR beta chain appears in the sequencing data of a study of molecular identifiers for immune sequencing clone quantification. Overall study results and limits: Under 1% of molecules in naive cells, but over 97% of effector molecules, belonged to clones above 20 RNA copies.

This clonotype has just a few counts. Its cognate antigen is unknown. TCRdb redid the calling of the PCR reads with MiXCR, one entry per CDR3 protein. The table includes about 320,000 distinct CDR3 sequences, around 21% detected once. CDR1 and CDR2 (germline): LNHDA, SQIVND (reference sequence). Between the trimmed V and J ends, which lost 8 bases and 5 bases, there was a span of 16 bases. CDR3 length equals 14 residues. This clonotype was sampled from a human donor in good health. Some libraries in this study had Jurkat cell RNA spiked in. Sequences were obtained from naive CD8+ T cells from blood, with Jurkat cell RNA spiked in. Subset noted: FACS-sorted CD8+CD4-CCR7+CD45RA+ naive T cells. The chain recombines TRBV19 with TRBJ2-1; D might be TRBD1 or TRBD2, each matching 6 bases. CDR3 in DNA: TGTGCCAGTGAAAAGGGGGGTCCAAACAATGAGCAGTTCTTC. It yields the protein CASEKGGPNNEQFF.